These 32 T cell receptor beta chains share one sample of origin, sequenced in a study of beta chain bispecific antibodies for T cell cancers. Study-level results: Most targeted TRBV signal came from the leukemia cell line cells, not normal T cells.

Expansion lasted 2 to 4 days, with either anti-CD3 antibody OKT3 or CD3/CD28 beads. Antigens of these TCRs are unknown. TCRdb re-analysed the 5' RACE reads in MiXCR, keeping a single row per CDR3 protein. The repertoire has about 20,000 distinct CDR3 sequences, approximately 2.6% of them found once; the top ten carry about 30%. Sequenced input: healthy donor T cells cultured with leukemia cells. Source of these receptors: a human donor in good health. Some clones in this sample may be carry-over from other donors' samples.

This clonotype was counted at least ten times. The chain links TRBV11-2 to TRBJ2-7, with D possibly called TRBD1 or TRBD2 (5 bases each). This CDR3 is 15 amino acids long. V lost 1 base to trimming and J lost 4 bases, with 14 bases between them. CDR1 and CDR2 (germline): SGHAT, FQNNGV. The CDR3 sequence: CASSLVWDGSYEQYF. CDR3 DNA sequence: TGTGCCAGCAGCTTAGTTTGGGACGGTTCGTACGAGCAGTACTTC. Drawing the rest from reference TRBV11-2 and TRBJ2-7, the complete variable domain is EAGVAQSPRYKIIEKRQSVAFWCNPISGHATLYWYQQILGQGPKLLIQFQNNGVVDDSQLPKDRFSAERLKGVDSTLKIQPAKLEDSAVYLCASSLVWDGSYEQYFGPGTRLTVT.

This clonotype came up a few times. The chain couples TRBV5-4 to TRBJ2-1; 11 positions match TRBD1. Germline V lookup: CDR1 SGHNT, CDR2 YYREEE (reference sequence). The V segment lost 2 bases and the J segment 10 bases; nucleotides outside the gene matches: 8. CDR3 size: 15 residues. CDR3 nucleotides: TGTGCCAGCAGCTTCCGGGACAGGGGGTTTTTGGAGCAGTTCTTC. As protein: CASSFRDRGFLEQFF.

This clonotype was detected ten times or more. The genes are TRBV11-2 and TRBJ2-7; D may be TRBD2 (5 bases). The CDR3 consists of 13 residues. The germline V and J ends were trimmed by 7 bases and 0 bases, with 10 bases remaining between them. Germline V lookup: CDR1 SGHAT, CDR2 FQNNGV. This CDR3 reads CASTPGSSYEQYF. The CDR3 coding sequence is TGTGCCAGCACCCCTGGGAGCTCCTACGAGCAGTACTTC.

At least ten counts were recorded for this clonotype. The chain uses TRBV2 and TRBJ1-1; maybe TRBD1 (5 bases). V lost 6 bases, J lost 11 bases, and 16 bases lay in between. The CDR3 has 12 residues. Germline V gene data show CDR1 as SNHLY and CDR2 as FYNNEI. Written as DNA, the CDR3 is TGTGCCAGCAGGCGACAGTCTAGTTTCGCTTTCTTT. It translates to CASRRQSSFAFF.

This clonotype was observed a few times. This chain joins TRBV7-6 and TRBJ2-7; 9 nucleotides align to TRBD1. Germline loops: CDR1 SGHVS, CDR2 FNYEAQ. V lost 5 bases and J lost 3; bases outside the gene matches: 8. The CDR3 runs 15 residues. The CDR3 DNA follows: TGTGCCAGCAGCCTCGGGGAGGGACAGGGCTACGAGCAGTACTTC. It specifies CASSLGEGQGYEQYF.

The chain uses TRBV10-2 and TRBJ2-4; TRBD1 agrees at 7 bases. The CDR3 spans 15 residues. The junction had 13 bases not matched to a gene; V was cut back by 6 bases and J by 8 bases. Germline-derived CDR1 and CDR2 are WSHSY and SAAADI. DNA of the CDR3: TGCGCCAGCAGAGAGACAGGGAATGCCGGGGACATTCAGTACTTC. Protein: CASRETGNAGDIQYF.

This clonotype appeared many times. The genes are TRBV5-1 and TRBJ2-1; tentative D call: TRBD1 (6 bases). The length of the CDR3 is 11 residues. V was trimmed by 2 bases and J by 9 bases, leaving 6 bases between them. Germline CDR1 reads SGHRS; CDR2 reads YFSETQ. CDR3 coding DNA: TGCGCCAGCAGCTTAGGGGGTGAGCAGTTCTTC. Encoded protein: CASSLGGEQFF.

This clonotype was observed at least ten times. The V call is TRBV5-1, the J call TRBJ2-2; 7 bases are shared with TRBD1. CDR3 size: 14 residues. Germline trimming cut 0 bases from V and 5 bases from J; bases unmatched to any gene: 1. CDR1 is SGHRS and CDR2 is YFSETQ in the germline V gene. CDR3 region: CASSLAQGTGELFF. The CDR3 bases are TGCGCCAGCAGCTTGGCACAGGGGACCGGGGAGCTGTTTTTT.

This clonotype was seen ten or more times. The gene calls are TRBV11-3 and TRBJ2-7; D is unclear. Trimming pared 11 bases from V and 3 bases from J, leaving 8 bases between. CDR3 length: 10 residues. Germline V lookup: CDR1 SGHNT, CDR2 YENEEA. This chain's CDR3 is CAGTVYEQYF. As DNA, the CDR3 is TGTGCCGGCACAGTCTACGAGCAGTACTTC. The full variable domain, its missing parts supplied by reference TRBV11-3 and TRBJ2-7, is EAGVVQSPRYKIIEKKQPVAFWCNPISGHNTLYWYLQNLGQGPELLIRYENEEAVDDSQLPKDRFSAERLKGVDSTLKIQPAELGDSAVYLCAGTVYEQYFGPGTRLTVT.

This clonotype was observed at least ten times. The CDR3 nucleotides are TGTGCCAGCAGCTCTCCAGGGATATGGGAAAAACTGTTTTTT. Its protein product is CASSSPGIWEKLFF. This chain links TRBV7-8 with TRBJ1-4; TRBD1 might be the D (5 bases). In germline, CDR1 is SGHVS, CDR2 FQNEAQ. With 4 bases removed from V and 8 bases from J, the gap between germline ends came to 14 bases. The CDR3 has 14 amino acids.

This clonotype showed up many times. The chain has TRBV5-1 and TRBJ1-1; possible D gene TRBD1, 6 bases. The germline V gene encodes CDR1 SGHRS and CDR2 YFSETQ. V lost 6 bases and J lost 5, with 8 bases in between. The CDR3 has 11 amino acids. The CDR3 region is CASTQGTEAFF. DNA of the CDR3: TGCGCCAGCACCCAGGGGACTGAAGCTTTCTTT.

This clonotype was picked up many times. The J gene is TRBJ2-7, the V gene TRBV20-1; D tentatively fits TRBD1 or TRBD2 (5 bases each). The CDR3 sequence is 15 residues long. V lost 0 bases to trimming and J lost 4 bases, with 16 bases between them. The germline gives CDR1 DFQATT, CDR2 SNEGSKA (reference sequence). The DNA for the CDR3 is TGCAGTGCTAGAGATGGGGACCGCCGAAATTACGAGCAGTACTTC. It yields the protein CSARDGDRRNYEQYF.

In its sample, this clonotype was seen many times. V usage is TRBV5-1 and J usage is TRBJ2-2, with D hard to call. The CDR3 sequence is 12 residues long. Per germline, CDR1 SGHRS and CDR2 YFSETQ. Trimming pared 5 bases from V and 7 bases from J, leaving 9 bases between. The CDR3 region is CASSSFFGELFF. For the CDR3, the DNA is TGCGCCAGCAGTTCATTTTTCGGGGAGCTGTTTTTT. Complete variable domain (other parts from reference TRBV5-1 and TRBJ2-2): KAGVTQTPRYLIKTRGQQVTLSCSPISGHRSVSWYQQTPGQGLQFLFEYFSETQRNKGNFPGRFSGRQFSNSRSEMNVSTLELGDSALYLCASSSFFGELFFGEGSRLTVL.

Ten or more counts support this clonotype. For the CDR3, the DNA is TGCAGTGCTGGGACTAGCCTTAGCACAGATACGCAGTATTTT. It is translated as CSAGTSLSTDTQYF. V is TRBV20-1 and J is TRBJ2-3; 9 bases align to TRBD2. Germline V gene sequence: CDR1 DFQATT, CDR2 SNEGSKA (reference sequence). V lost 5 bases to trimming and J lost 0 bases; unmatched junction nucleotides: 3. CDR3 size: 14 residues.

Many counts were recorded for this clonotype. V and J are TRBV4-1 and TRBJ1-1; D not resolved. CDR1 is MGHRA, CDR2 YSYEKL, per germline. This CDR3 contains 15 residues. V was trimmed by 0 bases and J by 7 bases, leaving 15 bases between them. The CDR3 sequence is CASSQDVAGRFEAFF. The CDR3, as DNA: TGCGCCAGCAGCCAAGATGTGGCCGGGAGGTTTGAAGCTTTCTTT.

This clonotype was recorded a few times. V and J are TRBV19 and TRBJ1-5; tentatively, D is TRBD1 (5 bases). Trimming removed 9 bases at V and 0 bases at J, with 12 bases between. The CDR3 contains 14 residues. Germline loops: CDR1 LNHDA, CDR2 SQIVND (reference sequence). The CDR3 nucleotides read TGTGCCAGCGGTTGGGGCCCTAGCAATCAGCCCCAGCATTTT. It specifies CASGWGPSNQPQHF.

This clonotype was counted many times. This chain uses TRBV2 with TRBJ2-3; 11 nucleotides line up with TRBD2. CDR3 length equals 16 residues. The germline CDR1 and CDR2 sequences are SNHLY and FYNNEI. V shed 1 base, J shed 3 bases, and the junction held 3 bases outside the gene matches. CDR3 in amino acids: CASSEVLAGGTDTQYF. The CDR3, as DNA: TGTGCCAGCAGTGAAGTCCTAGCGGGGGGAACAGATACGCAGTATTTT.

This clonotype was seen repeatedly, ten times or more. The V call is TRBV10-3, the J call TRBJ2-5, with D possibly being TRBD1 (6 bases). The CDR3 runs to 16 residues. Germline loops: CDR1 ENHRY, CDR2 SYGVKD. Trimming took off 0 bases at V and 1 base at J, with 12 bases between the two ends. The CDR3 DNA follows: TGTGCCATCAGTGAGTCCCTCCCGGACAGCCAAGAGACCCAGTACTTC. This translates into CAISESLPDSQETQYF.

This clonotype was counted at least ten times. The V call is TRBV27, the J call TRBJ2-1; 13 bases map to TRBD2. This CDR3 comprises 16 residues. Germline CDR1 and CDR2: MNHEY and SMNVEV (reference sequence). After removal of 5 bases from V and 9 bases from J, the junction contained 10 bases not matched to a gene. In DNA, the CDR3 is TGTGCCAGCAGTCAGAGACTAGCGGGGGGAACCGTTGAGCAGTTCTTC. Amino acids: CASSQRLAGGTVEQFF.

This clonotype was recorded at least ten times. The chain links TRBV7-3 to TRBJ2-1; 8 nucleotides match TRBD1. Per the germline V gene, CDR1 is SGHTA and CDR2 is FQGTGA. The CDR3 sequence is 13 residues long. The ends lost 0 bases at V and 15 bases at J; junction bases unmatched: 7. CDR3 sequence reads: CASSLTAQGATFF. The CDR3 nucleotides are TGTGCCAGCAGCTTAACGGCTCAGGGGGCGACGTTCTTC.

This clonotype occurred many times. This chain uses TRBV6-1 with TRBJ2-1; the D gene is possibly TRBD1 (5 bases). The V gene's germline CDR1 is MNHNS and CDR2 SASEGT. The CDR3 contains 17 residues. V was shortened by 4 bases and J by 5 bases, with 21 bases between the two germline ends. CDR3 nucleotide sequence: TGTGCCAGCAGTGTCCGAACAGGCATCTCCGGTCACAATGAGCAGTTCTTC. Translating it yields CASSVRTGISGHNEQFF.

V and J are TRBV5-4 and TRBJ2-7, with 10 bases lining up with TRBD1. This CDR3 spans 15 amino acids. V was clipped by 4 bases and J by 4 bases; unmatched bases: 8. The germline V gene encodes CDR1 SGHNT and CDR2 YYREEE (reference sequence). CDR3 amino acids: CASSPSRGQGYEQYF. The CDR3 DNA reads TGTGCCAGCAGCCCGTCTAGGGGACAGGGGTACGAGCAGTACTTC.

This clonotype was seen many times. This rearrangement joins TRBV9 to TRBJ1-6; the D is unclear. V lost 3 bases to trimming and J lost 10 bases, with 14 bases between them. The CDR3 covers 14 residues. Germline values: CDR1 SGDLS, CDR2 YYNGEE. The CDR3 sequence is CASSGRPEGSPLHF. CDR3 nucleotide sequence: TGTGCCAGCAGCGGGAGACCGGAGGGCTCACCCCTCCACTTT. The full variable domain, with the rest looked up from reference TRBV9 and TRBJ1-6, is DSGVTQTPKHLITATGQRVTLRCSPRSGDLSVYWYQQSLDQGLQFLIQYYNGEERAKGNILERFSAQQFPDLHSELNLSSLELGDSALYFCASSGRPEGSPLHFGNGTRLTVT.

This clonotype was found many times. The chain has TRBV27 and TRBJ2-6; possibly TRBD1 or TRBD2 for D (6 bases each). The V gene lost 4 bases and the J gene lost 4 bases, with 20 bases spanning the gap. Germline V gives CDR1 MNHEY, CDR2 SMNVEV (reference sequence). The CDR3 is 18 residues long. CDR3 in amino acids: CASSSFDGGLYGANVLTF. The CDR3 nucleotides are TGTGCCAGCAGTTCCTTCGACGGGGGCCTATACGGGGCCAACGTCCTGACTTTC. The full variable domain, completed using reference TRBV27 and TRBJ2-6, is EAQVTQNPRYLITVTGKKLTVTCSQNMNHEYMSWYRQDPGLGLRQIYYSMNVEVTDKGDVPEGYKVSRKEKRNFPLILESPSPNQTSLYFCASSSFDGGLYGANVLTFGAGSRLTVL.

This clonotype came up many times. The chain carries TRBV5-1 and TRBJ2-1, with D tentatively TRBD1 (6 bases). The CDR3 totals 15 residues. Trimming pared 1 base from V and 5 bases from J, leaving 13 bases between. CDR1 SGHRS and CDR2 YFSETQ come from the germline V gene. The CDR3 nucleotides read TGCGCCAGCAGCTTGAACGCAGGGGTGGACAATGAGCAGTTCTTC. This codes for CASSLNAGVDNEQFF.

The table lists this clonotype with many counts. J is TRBJ2-5 and V is TRBV5-1; 7 bases match TRBD2. Germline trimming cut 0 bases from V and 2 bases from J; bases unmatched to any gene: 1. CDR1 is SGHRS and CDR2 is YFSETQ in the germline V gene. The CDR3 spans 14 residues. In DNA, the CDR3 is TGCGCCAGCAGCTTGGTCGGGGGGCAAGAGACCCAGTACTTC. Its translation: CASSLVGGQETQYF.

This clonotype was found a few times. V is TRBV12-3 or TRBV12-4 and J is TRBJ2-3; the match to TRBD2 covers 15 bases. Trimming took 6 bases from V and 4 from J; bases not matched to a gene: 5. The CDR3 totals 16 residues. For the CDR3, the DNA is TGTGCCAGCAGGGGACTAGCGGGGGGATTGTCAGATACGCAGTATTTT. Its translation is CASRGLAGGLSDTQYF.

Many counts were recorded for this clonotype. V gene TRBV5-5 combines with J gene TRBJ2-7; D is unclear. Germline CDR1 is SGHKS and CDR2 is YYEKEE (reference sequence). The length of the CDR3 is 15 residues. The V end lost 0 bases, the J end lost 2 bases, and 12 bases lay between the germline ends. CDR3 protein: CASSLGARSAYEQYF. The CDR3 DNA sequence: TGTGCCAGCAGCTTGGGGGCCAGGTCGGCCTACGAGCAGTACTTC.

This clonotype has at least ten counts. The V and J genes are TRBV10-1 and TRBJ1-2; D might be TRBD1 (5 bases). V was pared by 4 bases and J by 6 bases, with 6 bases between. This CDR3 contains 11 residues. CDR1 and CDR2 (germline): WNHNN, SYGVQD (reference sequence). CDR3 residues: CASSGGNGYTF. The CDR3, as DNA: TGCGCCAGCAGTGGGGGGAATGGCTACACCTTC.

This clonotype was found many times. The chain is built from TRBV15 and TRBJ1-1; no definite D call. Trimming took off 0 bases at V and 0 bases at J, with 11 bases between the two ends. The CDR3 has 16 residues. Per the germline V gene, CDR1 is LNHNV and CDR2 is YYDKDF (reference sequence). CDR3 in DNA: TGTGCCACCAGCAGAGATCCTCCAGGTATGAACACTGAAGCTTTCTTT. Its protein is CATSRDPPGMNTEAFF.

This clonotype was detected many times. DNA for the CDR3: TGCGCCAGCAGCTTGAGGACGGGGGACTCTGGAAACACCATATATTTT. Translation: CASSLRTGDSGNTIYF. V gene TRBV5-1 combines with J gene TRBJ1-3; tentatively, D is TRBD1 (5 bases). This CDR3 has 16 amino acids. The germline V gene has CDR1 SGHRS and CDR2 YFSETQ. V shed 1 base and J shed 0 bases, with 11 bases lying between them.

This clonotype was seen at least ten times. The rearrangement uses TRBV4-1 and TRBJ2-2; D possibly corresponds to TRBD2 (6 bases). The CDR3 is made up of 17 amino acids. The V gene lost 3 bases and the J gene lost 4 bases, with 18 bases spanning the gap. CDR1 and CDR2 from the germline V gene are MGHRA and YSYEKL. The DNA of the CDR3 is TGCGCCAGCAGCCACGCGGGACTTTACCCCAGCACCGGGGAGCTGTTTTTT. Encoded protein: CASSHAGLYPSTGELFF.